This T cell receptor (beta chain) comes out of a study of shared clonotypes between healthy human individuals (dated by TCRdb to the early 2020s). Describing the broader study: A couple of women and a few men aged 18 to 49 years were included in the cohort. Per donor, three plates each were used for CD4 naive and CD4 memory, two for CD8 naive, and one for CD8 memory. To estimate repertoire size and how much clonotypes are shared between individuals, the study performed deep sequencing of blood TCR repertoires from about five healthy adults. Libraries were prepared and TCR repertoires were sequenced by different laboratories using diverse techniques, in order to increase sequencing depth and limit assay-specific biases. Leukapheresis yielded between about 0.94 and 10 billion PBMCs per donor. The research as a whole found: Clonotypes shared by all four sorted-subset donors showed higher generation probabilities than non-shared clonotypes. Only blood was sampled, and tissue TCR repertoires likely differ from those in blood. When several donors were compared, the shared fraction of clonotypes was around 5.1% for naive CD4, around 4% for naive CD8, 2% to 2.5% for memory CD4, and 0.4% for memory CD8. Incomplete sequencing was indicated by rarefaction of sorted-subset datasets, despite the large sequencing depth. The small number of donors limited the genetic and exposure-history diversity represented. Naive subsets generally had larger estimated clonotype richness than memory subsets. Based on pairwise subsampling, the degree of clonotype sharing among donors was expected to be affected by sequencing depth.

Using the deep immunoSEQ assay, multiplex PCR amplified TCR CDR3 regions from genomic DNA. For each cell subset, the extracted genomic DNA was distributed evenly across all wells of several immunoSEQ 96-well plates, and each plate served as one replicate. For sorted subsets, each replicate PCR was loaded with around 220 ng genomic DNA, equivalent to approximately 27,000 T cell genomes. The purified libraries were quantified using a Qubit 3.0 fluorometer, sized with a Bioanalyzer 2100, and then quantified again using the KAPA Library Quantification kit. Each immunoSEQ 96-well plate was sequenced on its own single-read 150-cycle Illumina NextSeq 550 flow cell. The original methods were these. The immunoSEQ output contained only junctional sequences without quality scores, so filtering could not match that applied to full-length reads. To assign V/J genes and CDR3, sequences were annotated against IMGT germline references using PyIR, a Python wrapper for IgBLAST v1.9. Reads were filtered out if the reads had weak V/J assignments (E-value above 1e-6), no CDR3, stop codons, out-of-frame junctions, or ambiguous translated residues. A V3J clonotype was defined by an identical inferred V gene, J gene, and CDR3 amino acid sequence. Percentage overlap between repertoires was calculated by dividing the number of shared unique clonotypes by the size of the smaller repertoire. RTK rarefaction, the Chao1 estimator, and Recon v2.1 estimates of unobserved clonotypes were used to assess repertoire richness. For all TCRbeta clonotypes obtained by the gDNA method from a few donors, generation probabilities were computed with OLGA. TCRdb obtained this table from immuneACCESS and retained in-frame rearrangements with V and J assigned. These tables miss some clones; where compared with another copy, unresolved V genes account for less than half of the shortfall, and the remainder is unexplained. Clone size and V and J calls were adopted from that table, with D and trimming inferred from the DNA. This sample gives some 630,000 clones in total; about 78% of them show up just once. The ten largest clonotypes hold 1.8% of the sample.

As to this clone: Its specific antigen is unknown. No quality values exist for individual bases; no much larger clone is one base distant.

Healthy HIV-negative adults with no recently reported acute infections or vaccinations were included as donors. Every donor was a Caucasian adult residing in Nashville, Tennessee, USA. CD4+ T cells were enriched by magnetic negative selection; naive cells were then positively selected on CD45RA, and the negative fraction formed the memory subset. Blood was collected by leukapheresis, and PBMCs were isolated by Ficoll-Histopaque density gradient centrifugation and then cryopreserved in liquid nitrogen vapor phase. Analytical flow cytometry was used to check the purity and quantity of every magnetically sorted T cell population. Each sorted fraction had its genomic DNA isolated and then quantified by UV absorbance on a Nanodrop 2000c. The source of this sequence is a woman in her thirties in good health. Sequences were obtained from memory CD4+ T cells sorted from blood. What this sample's cell subset or site label stands for: CD45RA-negative fraction.

The DNA is as follows: TGTGCCAGCAGTGAATTCAGCGGGAGATGGGAGACCCAGTACTTC. Translation gives CASSEFSGRWETQYF. Recombination joined TRBV2 with TRBJ2-5; 8 nucleotides in the junction match TRBD2. For this chain, trimming is 2 bases at the V end and 5 bases at the J end, and the number of junction bases without a gene match is 7. The cysteine opens and the phenylalanine closes a CDR3 of 15 amino acids. Only the CDR3 region is kept as DNA, spanning 45 bases read in frame from base 1. CDR1 and CDR2 are read off the germline V gene as SNHLY and FYNNEI. With the portions outside the CDR3 filled from the reference TRBV2 and TRBJ2-5 genes, the complete variable region becomes EPEVTQTPSHQVTQMGQEVILRCVPISNHLYFYWYRQILGQKVEFLVSFYNNEISEKSEIFDDQFSVERPDGSNFTLKIRSTKLEDSAMYFCASSEFSGRWETQYFGPGTRLLVL.